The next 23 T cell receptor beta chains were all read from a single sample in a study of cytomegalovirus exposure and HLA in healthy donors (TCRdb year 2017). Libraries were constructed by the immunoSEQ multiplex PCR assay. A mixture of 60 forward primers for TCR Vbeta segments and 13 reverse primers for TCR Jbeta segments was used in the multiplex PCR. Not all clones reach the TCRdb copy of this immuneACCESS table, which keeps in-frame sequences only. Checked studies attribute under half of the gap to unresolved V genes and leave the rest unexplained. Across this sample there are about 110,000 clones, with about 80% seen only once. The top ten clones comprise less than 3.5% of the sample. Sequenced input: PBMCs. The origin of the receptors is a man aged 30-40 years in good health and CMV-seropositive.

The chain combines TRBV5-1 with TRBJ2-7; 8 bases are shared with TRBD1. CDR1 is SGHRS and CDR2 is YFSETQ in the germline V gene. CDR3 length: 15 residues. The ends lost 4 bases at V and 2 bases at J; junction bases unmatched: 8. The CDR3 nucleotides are TGCGCCAGCAGCGCACCGGGACAGGAAGCCTACGAGCAGTACTTC. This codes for CASSAPGQEAYEQYF.

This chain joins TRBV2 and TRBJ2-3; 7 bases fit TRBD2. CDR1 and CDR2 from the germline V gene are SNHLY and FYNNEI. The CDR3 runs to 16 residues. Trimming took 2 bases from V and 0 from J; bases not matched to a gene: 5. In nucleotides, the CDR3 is TGTGCCAGCAGTGAATTACTAGCGCCGAGCACAGATACGCAGTATTTT. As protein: CASSELLAPSTDTQYF.

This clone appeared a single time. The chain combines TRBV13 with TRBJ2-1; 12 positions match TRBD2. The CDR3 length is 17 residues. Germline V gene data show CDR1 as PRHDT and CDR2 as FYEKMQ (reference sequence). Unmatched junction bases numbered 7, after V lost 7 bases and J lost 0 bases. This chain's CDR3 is CASTWTSGENSYNEQFF. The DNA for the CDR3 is TGTGCCAGCACCTGGACTAGCGGGGAAAACTCCTACAATGAGCAGTTCTTC.

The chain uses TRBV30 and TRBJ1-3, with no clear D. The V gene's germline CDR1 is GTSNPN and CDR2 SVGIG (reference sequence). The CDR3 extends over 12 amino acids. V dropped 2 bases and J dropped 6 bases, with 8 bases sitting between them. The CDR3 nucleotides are TGTGCCTGGAGTTTCGGGGAAAACACCATATATTTT. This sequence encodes CAWSFGENTIYF.

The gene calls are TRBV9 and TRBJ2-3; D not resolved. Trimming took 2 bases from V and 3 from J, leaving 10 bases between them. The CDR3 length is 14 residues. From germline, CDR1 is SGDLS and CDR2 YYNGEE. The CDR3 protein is CASSVWSETDTQYF. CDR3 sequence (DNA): TGTGCCAGCAGCGTTTGGTCTGAGACAGATACGCAGTATTTT. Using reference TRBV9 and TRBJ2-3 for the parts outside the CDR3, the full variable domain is DSGVTQTPKHLITATGQRVTLRCSPRSGDLSVYWYQQSLDQGLQFLIQYYNGEERAKGNILERFSAQQFPDLHSELNLSSLELGDSALYFCASSVWSETDTQYFGPGTRLTVL.

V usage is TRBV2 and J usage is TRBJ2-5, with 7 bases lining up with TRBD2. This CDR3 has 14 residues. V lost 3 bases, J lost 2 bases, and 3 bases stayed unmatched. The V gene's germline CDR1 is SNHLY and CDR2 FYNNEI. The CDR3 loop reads CASSDRGGQETQYF. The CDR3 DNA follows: TGTGCCAGCAGTGATCGCGGGGGACAAGAGACCCAGTACTTC.

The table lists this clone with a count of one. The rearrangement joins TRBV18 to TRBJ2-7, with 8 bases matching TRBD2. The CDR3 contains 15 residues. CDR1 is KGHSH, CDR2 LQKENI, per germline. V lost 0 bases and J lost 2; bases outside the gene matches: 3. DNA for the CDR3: TGTGCCAGCTCACCACCGGGGCGGGGGGCCTACGAGCAGTACTTC. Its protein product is CASSPPGRGAYEQYF.

CDR3 coding DNA: TGTGCCCAGGATCGGAACACTGAAGCTTTCTTT. This sequence encodes CAQDRNTEAFF. This chain connects TRBV19 to TRBJ1-1, with D unresolved. CDR3 length equals 11 residues. The germline V and J ends were trimmed by 11 bases and 1 base, with 8 bases remaining between them. Germline-derived CDR1 and CDR2 are LNHDA and SQIVND (reference sequence).

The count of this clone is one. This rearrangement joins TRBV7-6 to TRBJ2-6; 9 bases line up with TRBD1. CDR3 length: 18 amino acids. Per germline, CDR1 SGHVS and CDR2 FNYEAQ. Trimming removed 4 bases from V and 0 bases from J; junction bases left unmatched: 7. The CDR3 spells CASSSRDRAASGANVLTF. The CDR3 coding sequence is TGTGCCAGCAGCTCCCGGGACAGGGCTGCCTCTGGGGCCAACGTCCTGACTTTC.

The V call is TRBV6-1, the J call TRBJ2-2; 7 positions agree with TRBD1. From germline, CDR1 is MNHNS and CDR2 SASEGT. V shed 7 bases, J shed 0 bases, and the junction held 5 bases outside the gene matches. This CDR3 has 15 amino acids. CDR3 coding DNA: TGTGCCAGCACCCAGGGGACAGCGAACACCGGGGAGCTGTTTTTT. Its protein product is CASTQGTANTGELFF.

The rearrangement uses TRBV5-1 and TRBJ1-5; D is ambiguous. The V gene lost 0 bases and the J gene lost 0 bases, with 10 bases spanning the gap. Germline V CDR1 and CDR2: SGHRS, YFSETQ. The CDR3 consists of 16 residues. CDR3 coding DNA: TGCGCCAGCAGCTTGGATGGCTTGTATAGCAATCAGCCCCAGCATTTT. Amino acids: CASSLDGLYSNQPQHF.

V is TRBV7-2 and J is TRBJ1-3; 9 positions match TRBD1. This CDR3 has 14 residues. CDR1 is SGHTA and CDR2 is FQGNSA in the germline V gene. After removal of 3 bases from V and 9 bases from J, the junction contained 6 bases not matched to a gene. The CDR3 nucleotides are TGTGCCAGCAGCTTTCGGACAGGGGACATCACCATATATTTT. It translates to CASSFRTGDITIYF.

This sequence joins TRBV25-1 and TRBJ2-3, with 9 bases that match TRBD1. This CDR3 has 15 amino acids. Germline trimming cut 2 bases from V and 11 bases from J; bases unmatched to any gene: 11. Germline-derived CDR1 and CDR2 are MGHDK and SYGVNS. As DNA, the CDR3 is TGTGCCAGCAGTGAACCAGGACAGGGGTCGAAAAGGCAGTATTTT. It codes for CASSEPGQGSKRQYF.

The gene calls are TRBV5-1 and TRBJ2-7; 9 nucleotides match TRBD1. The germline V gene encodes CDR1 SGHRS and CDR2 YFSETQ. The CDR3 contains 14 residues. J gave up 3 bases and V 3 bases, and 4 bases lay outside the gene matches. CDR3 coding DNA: TGCGCCAGCAGCTGGGACAGGGCCAACTACGAGCAGTACTTC. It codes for CASSWDRANYEQYF. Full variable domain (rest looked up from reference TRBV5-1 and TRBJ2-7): KAGVTQTPRYLIKTRGQQVTLSCSPISGHRSVSWYQQTPGQGLQFLFEYFSETQRNKGNFPGRFSGRQFSNSRSEMNVSTLELGDSALYLCASSWDRANYEQYFGPGTRLTVT.

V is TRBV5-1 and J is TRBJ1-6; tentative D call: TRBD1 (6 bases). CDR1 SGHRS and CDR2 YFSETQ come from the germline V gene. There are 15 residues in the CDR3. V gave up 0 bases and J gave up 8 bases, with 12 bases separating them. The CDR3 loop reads CASSLVGDIYSPLHF. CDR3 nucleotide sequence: TGCGCCAGCAGCTTGGTTGGGGACATATATTCACCCCTCCACTTT.

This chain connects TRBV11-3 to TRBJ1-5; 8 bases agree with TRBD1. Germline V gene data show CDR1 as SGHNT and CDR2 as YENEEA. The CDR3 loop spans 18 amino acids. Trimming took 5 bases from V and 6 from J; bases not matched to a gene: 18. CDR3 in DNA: TGTGCCAGCAGCAAAAACCAGATGTTGACAGGGGCAGCTCAGCCCCAGCATTTT. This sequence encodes CASSKNQMLTGAAQPQHF.

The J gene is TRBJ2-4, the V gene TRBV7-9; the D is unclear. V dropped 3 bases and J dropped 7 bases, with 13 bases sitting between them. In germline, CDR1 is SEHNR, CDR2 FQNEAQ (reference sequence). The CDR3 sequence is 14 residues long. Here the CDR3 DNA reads TGTGCCAGCAGCTTGAGTGCGCTCATGAACATTCAGTACTTC. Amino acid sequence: CASSLSALMNIQYF.

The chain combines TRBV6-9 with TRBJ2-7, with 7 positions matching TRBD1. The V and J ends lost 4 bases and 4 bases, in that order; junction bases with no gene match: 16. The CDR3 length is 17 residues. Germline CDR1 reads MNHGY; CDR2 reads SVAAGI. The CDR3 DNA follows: TGTGCCAGCAGTTGCGCCTCAGAAGGGGGCGTCGGTTACGAGCAGTACTTC. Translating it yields CASSCASEGGVGYEQYF.

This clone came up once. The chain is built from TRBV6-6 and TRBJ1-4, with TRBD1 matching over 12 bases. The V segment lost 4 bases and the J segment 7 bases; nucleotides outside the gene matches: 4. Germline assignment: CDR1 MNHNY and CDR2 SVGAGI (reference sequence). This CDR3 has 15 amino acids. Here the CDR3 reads CASSWSGQGAEKLFF. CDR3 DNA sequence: TGTGCCAGCAGTTGGTCGGGACAGGGGGCTGAAAAACTGTTTTTT.

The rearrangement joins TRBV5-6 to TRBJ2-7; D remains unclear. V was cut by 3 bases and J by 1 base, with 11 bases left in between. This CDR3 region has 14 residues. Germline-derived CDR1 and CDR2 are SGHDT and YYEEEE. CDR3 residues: CASSSPWASYEQYF. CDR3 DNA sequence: TGTGCCAGCAGCTCGCCATGGGCTTCCTACGAGCAGTACTTC.

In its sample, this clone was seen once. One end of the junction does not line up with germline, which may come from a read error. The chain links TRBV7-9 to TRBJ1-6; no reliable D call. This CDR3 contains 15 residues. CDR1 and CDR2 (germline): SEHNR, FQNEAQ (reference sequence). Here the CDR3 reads CSSSLLSENNSPLHF. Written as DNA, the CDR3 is TGTTCCAGCAGCTTATTGTCAGAAAATAATTCACCCCTCCACTTT.

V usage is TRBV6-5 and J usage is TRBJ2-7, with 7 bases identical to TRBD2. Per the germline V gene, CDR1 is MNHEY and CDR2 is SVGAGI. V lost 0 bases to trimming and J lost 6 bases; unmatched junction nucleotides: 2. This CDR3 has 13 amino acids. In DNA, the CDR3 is TGTGCCAGCAGTTACTCGGGAGGGCGCGAGCAGTACTTC. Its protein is CASSYSGGREQYF.

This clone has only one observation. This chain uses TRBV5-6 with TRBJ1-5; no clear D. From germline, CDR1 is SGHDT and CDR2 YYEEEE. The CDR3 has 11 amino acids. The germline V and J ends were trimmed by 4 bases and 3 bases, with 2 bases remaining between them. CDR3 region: CASSLNQPQHF. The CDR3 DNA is TGTGCCAGCAGCCTCAATCAGCCCCAGCATTTT.